The 23 T cell receptor beta chains below come from one sample, sequenced in a study of shared clonotypes between healthy human individuals. TCRdb's table, derived via immunoSEQ multiplex PCR, lists solely in-frame clones and lacks some. The sample comprises approximately 500,000 clones, about four fifths of which are singletons, and 13% rests with the top ten. Sequencing was carried out using PBMCs. These receptors originate from a woman aged 35 to 49 in good health. Some clones in this sample may be carry-over from other donors' samples.

Written as DNA, the CDR3 is TGCGCCAGCAGCATGACTTCGACAAGGGGGACTGAAGCTTTCTTT. It encodes CASSMTSTRGTEAFF. The chain has TRBV5-1 and TRBJ1-1; D possibly corresponds to TRBD1 (6 bases). The CDR3 contains 15 residues. Trimming removed 4 bases from V and 5 bases from J, with 18 bases in between. CDR1 and CDR2 (germline): SGHRS, YFSETQ.

The rearrangement joins TRBV19 to TRBJ2-5; no firm D call. The ends were cut back, 7 bases at V and 3 bases at J, with 12 bases in the middle. Germline V CDR1 and CDR2: LNHDA, SQIVND (reference sequence). This CDR3 contains 13 residues. For the CDR3, the DNA is TGTGCCAGTAAAAGGACGGAAAAAGAGACCCAGTACTTC. Its translation is CASKRTEKETQYF.

This chain uses TRBV27 with TRBJ1-2; D gene ambiguous. This CDR3 is 13 amino acids long. The V end lost 5 bases, the J end lost 4 bases, and 11 bases lay between the germline ends. Germline V gene lookup returns CDR1 MNHEY and CDR2 SMNVEV (reference sequence). CDR3 region: CASSPSGSYGYTF. As DNA, the CDR3 is TGTGCCAGCAGTCCCTCGGGGTCCTATGGCTACACCTTC.

The DNA for the CDR3 is TGCGCCAGCAGTGAGTCGGGACAGGCCCACTATGGCTACACCTTC. Translating it yields CASSESGQAHYGYTF. The V gene is TRBV10-2, the J gene TRBJ1-2; 8 positions agree with TRBD1. The V and J ends lost 0 bases and 3 bases, in that order; junction bases with no gene match: 3. CDR3 length: 15 amino acids. The V gene's germline CDR1 is WSHSY and CDR2 SAAADI.

The chain couples TRBV7-8 to TRBJ2-2; TRBD2 is a possible D gene (6 bases). The length of the CDR3 is 15 residues. Germline-derived CDR1 and CDR2 are SGHVS and FQNEAQ. Trimming cost V 0 bases and J 6 bases, with 11 bases left between them. The DNA of the CDR3 is TGTGCCAGCAGCTTAGCGCGCGGGAAGGCCGGGGAGCTGTTTTTT. Amino acids: CASSLARGKAGELFF.

This sequence joins TRBV18 and TRBJ2-1, with TRBD2 matching 7 bases. The germline V gene has CDR1 KGHSH and CDR2 LQKENI. The CDR3 contains 13 residues. Trimming at V came to 3 bases and at J to 7 bases, leaving 3 bases not matched to a gene. DNA for the CDR3: TGTGCCAGCTCACCCATCGGGGGGAATGAGCAGTTCTTC. Its protein product is CASSPIGGNEQFF.

CDR3 residues: CASSGDRGLNEQYF. CDR3 nucleotide sequence: TGTGCCAGCAGCGGGGACAGGGGGCTGAACGAGCAGTACTTC. The V gene is TRBV5-4, the J gene TRBJ2-7; 12 bases agree with TRBD1. CDR3 length equals 14 residues. The ends lost 4 bases at V and 5 bases at J; junction bases unmatched: 4. Germline assignment: CDR1 SGHNT and CDR2 YYREEE (reference sequence).

This clone was recorded a few times. V is TRBV9 and J is TRBJ2-2; D gene uncertain. This CDR3 has 14 residues. Germline V gene sequence: CDR1 SGDLS, CDR2 YYNGEE. V lost 1 base and J 0 bases, leaving 4 bases between the germline ends. The CDR3, as DNA: TGTGCCAGCAGCGTAATAGCGAACACCGGGGAGCTGTTTTTT. Protein sequence: CASSVIANTGELFF.

The V gene is TRBV5-1, the J gene TRBJ2-1; 9 bases are shared with TRBD1. Germline values: CDR1 SGHRS, CDR2 YFSETQ. V trimming: 5 bases; J trimming: 6 bases; junction bases outside the gene matches: 6. CDR3 length equals 14 residues. As DNA, the CDR3 is TGCGCCAGCAGAATACCGGGACAGGGCAATGAGCAGTTCTTC. It translates to CASRIPGQGNEQFF. The full variable domain, in which reference TRBV5-1 and TRBJ2-1 provide the parts outside the CDR3, is KAGVTQTPRYLIKTRGQQVTLSCSPISGHRSVSWYQQTPGQGLQFLFEYFSETQRNKGNFPGRFSGRQFSNSRSEMNVSTLELGDSALYLCASRIPGQGNEQFFGPGTRLTVL.

The DNA of the CDR3 is TGTGCCAGCAGTACCCGGGACAGGGGGTTCTATAATTCACCCCTCCACTTT. Its protein is CASSTRDRGFYNSPLHF. V gene TRBV27 combines with J gene TRBJ1-6; 11 nucleotides agree with TRBD1. Germline V CDR1 and CDR2: MNHEY, SMNVEV (reference sequence). Trimming took 5 bases from V and 3 from J; bases not matched to a gene: 6. The CDR3 covers 17 residues.

The rearrangement links TRBV28 to TRBJ1-1, with D unclear. CDR1 MDHEN and CDR2 SYDVKM come from the germline V gene. The CDR3 has 13 amino acids. Trimming stripped 5 bases from V and 10 bases from J, with 17 bases between. The CDR3 sequence is CASSNPAMVVAFF. CDR3 DNA sequence: TGTGCCAGCAGTAACCCGGCGATGGTGGTAGCTTTCTTT.

The genes are TRBV11-2 and TRBJ1-3; D call uncertain. V shed 4 bases and J shed 4 bases, with 8 bases lying between them. This CDR3 is 13 amino acids long. Germline V CDR1 and CDR2: SGHAT, FQNNGV. CDR3 coding DNA: TGTGCCAGCAGCTCAAACCCCGGAAACACCATATATTTT. This sequence encodes CASSSNPGNTIYF.

This chain connects TRBV28 to TRBJ2-7; 7 positions agree with TRBD1. CDR3 length equals 16 residues. Germline V gene sequence: CDR1 MDHEN, CDR2 SYDVKM. The trim removed 2 bases at V and 3 bases at J, leaving 10 bases unmatched. The CDR3 region is CASSLNLVGQSYEQYF. The CDR3 DNA is TGTGCCAGCAGTTTAAATTTAGTGGGACAGAGCTACGAGCAGTACTTC.

In this sample, this clone turned up once. The chain carries TRBV19 and TRBJ2-1, with 13 positions matching TRBD2. The V gene end was trimmed by 9 bases and the J gene end by 4 bases; junction bases not matched to a gene: 15. The CDR3 length is 18 residues. The germline V gene has CDR1 LNHDA and CDR2 SQIVND (reference sequence). CDR3: CASHSHTSGRAGYNEQFF. The CDR3 DNA reads as TGTGCCAGCCACTCGCACACTAGCGGGAGGGCCGGGTACAATGAGCAGTTCTTC.

The chain joins TRBV5-4 to TRBJ2-1, with 9 positions matching TRBD2. The CDR3 has 15 residues. Unmatched junction bases numbered 7, after V lost 0 bases and J lost 9 bases. From germline, CDR1 is SGHNT and CDR2 YYREEE (reference sequence). The CDR3 spells CASSLETSGYGEQFF. The CDR3, as DNA: TGTGCCAGCAGCTTGGAGACTAGCGGTTACGGTGAGCAGTTCTTC.

The chain has TRBV28 and TRBJ1-5, with unresolved D. The CDR3 is 12 amino acids. Germline V CDR1 and CDR2: MDHEN, SYDVKM. Trimming took 7 bases from V and 3 from J, leaving 7 bases between them. This CDR3 is CASTESNQPQHF. CDR3 in DNA: TGTGCCAGCACCGAATCCAATCAGCCCCAGCATTTT.

This clone was recorded many times. The chain has TRBV28 and TRBJ1-2, with D hard to call. This CDR3 has 12 amino acids. Deletions cut 5 bases from V and 4 bases from J, with 8 bases between. CDR1 is MDHEN and CDR2 is SYDVKM in the germline V gene. The CDR3 DNA follows: TGTGCCAGCAGTAGGTCTCCCTATGGCTACACCTTC. It translates to CASSRSPYGYTF.

This clone was recorded at least ten times. The chain recombines TRBV2 with TRBJ1-1; D remains unclear. The CDR3 covers 15 residues. Trimming took off 5 bases at V and 0 bases at J, with 13 bases between the two ends. Germline values: CDR1 SNHLY, CDR2 FYNNEI. For the CDR3, the DNA is TGTGCCAGCAGTCGAAAATCGGCCATGAACACTGAAGCTTTCTTT. It specifies CASSRKSAMNTEAFF.

Only a few counts were recorded for this clone. Other DNA sequences in this specimen translate into the identical CDR3. The chain has TRBV5-1 and TRBJ1-2; D is possibly TRBD1 (5 bases). The ends were cut back, 2 bases at V and 8 bases at J, with 16 bases in the middle. This CDR3 is 14 amino acids long. Germline-derived CDR1 and CDR2 are SGHRS and YFSETQ. CDR3 sequence (DNA): TGCGCCAGCAGCTTAGGGCAGGGAATAGGAGGCTACACCTTC. Encoded protein: CASSLGQGIGGYTF.

About this clone itself: The sample carries other DNA sequences with the same CDR3. The chain couples TRBV5-6 to TRBJ2-7, with D possibly being TRBD1 or TRBD2 (5 bases each). The CDR3 has 17 residues. The germline V and J ends were trimmed by 4 bases and 0 bases, with 20 bases remaining between them. Looked up from germline, CDR1 is SGHDT and CDR2 is YYEEEE. CDR3 bases: TGTGCCAGCAGCGCAAGCCCCGGGACCACAGCCTCCTACGAGCAGTACTTC. This codes for CASSASPGTTASYEQYF.

The chain links TRBV7-6 to TRBJ1-5; unclear D gene. Germline CDR1 and CDR2: SGHVS and FNYEAQ. Between the trimmed V and J ends, which lost 1 base and 0 bases, there was a span of 7 bases. This CDR3 region has 15 residues. CDR3 sequence: CASSLVPDSNQPQHF. The CDR3 nucleotides read TGTGCCAGCAGCTTAGTACCGGATAGCAATCAGCCCCAGCATTTT.

This rearrangement joins TRBV6-6 to TRBJ2-5, with 16 bases that match TRBD2. With V trimmed by 5 bases and J by 5 bases, 5 bases remained unmatched. This CDR3 has 16 residues. The germline CDR1 and CDR2 sequences are MNHNY and SVGAGI (reference sequence). The CDR3: CASSPGLAGGQETQYF. The CDR3, as DNA: TGTGCCAGCAGTCCGGGACTAGCGGGAGGGCAGGAGACCCAGTACTTC.

The table lists this clone with a count of one. The chain combines TRBV6-5 with TRBJ2-5; 9 bases align to TRBD2. The junction had 5 bases not matched to a gene; V was cut back by 0 bases and J by 3 bases. Looked up from germline, CDR1 is MNHEY and CDR2 is SVGAGI. The CDR3 is 16 residues long. DNA for the CDR3: TGTGCCAGCAGTTACTCGGGACTAGCTACGAAAGAGACCCAGTACTTC. It yields the protein CASSYSGLATKETQYF.